Listed below are T cell receptor beta chains from one sample, sequenced in a study of blood T cell repertoires in COVID-19. Using immunoSEQ multiplex PCR, the repertoire was profiled, and TCRdb retains in-frame clones only, with some absent. The repertoire holds around 200,000 clones, with about nine tenths as singletons. Source material: peripheral blood. These receptors all stem from a woman aged 45-65 years with acute or convalescent COVID-19. Both conserved end residues are part of each CDR3. Fields, in order: J gene, clone size, V gene, CDR3 length, D gene, CDR3 protein, CDR3 DNA. D genes are given only for firm matches. Clone size is stated in some rows and not others, as once, few, many or a class when expanded.

>TRBJ1-2|.|TRBV5-1|15|TRBD1
CASSLAGTVYYGYTF
TGCGCCAGCAGCTTGGCCGGGACAGTATACTATGGCTACACCTTC
>TRBJ1-6|.|TRBV6-1|14|.
CASSEGHSSSPLHF
TGTGCCAGCAGCGAAGGACACTCGAGTTCACCCCTCCACTTT
>TRBJ2-1|.|TRBV2|18|.
CASRLPGLPASSYNEQFF
TGTGCCAGCAGACTTCCGGGACTGCCTGCGAGCTCCTACAATGAGCAGTTCTTC
>TRBJ1-5|.|TRBV19|14|.
CASSPSSPDQPQHF
TGTGCCAGTAGCCCCTCTAGTCCGGATCAGCCCCAGCATTTT
>TRBJ1-1|.|TRBV18|15|.
CASSPNGVSNTEAFF
TGTGCCAGCTCACCAAACGGGGTATCGAACACTGAAGCTTTCTTT
>TRBJ2-1|.|TRBV7-9|16|TRBD2
CASSLWASGVPNEQFF
TGTGCCAGCAGCCTCTGGGCTAGCGGAGTCCCTAATGAGCAGTTCTTC
>TRBJ1-6|few|TRBV15|16|TRBD1
CATSSISTGPYSPLHF
TGTGCCACCAGCAGCATATCGACAGGGCCATATTCACCCCTCCACTTT
>TRBJ1-2|.|TRBV19|13|.
CASTLEHYGGYTF
TGTGCCAGTACCCTAGAGCATTATGGAGGCTACACCTTC
>TRBJ2-3|.|TRBV9|13|.
CASSVGGLDTQYF
TGTGCCAGCAGCGTAGGAGGACTCGATACGCAGTATTTT
>TRBJ1-2|.|TRBV9|12|.
CASSARGYGYTF
TGTGCCAGCAGCGCTCGGGGCTATGGCTACACCTTC
>TRBJ1-4|once|TRBV25-1|14|.
CASSDWGGDEKLFF
TGTGCCAGCAGTGACTGGGGGGGAGATGAAAAACTGTTTTTT
>TRBJ1-2|.|TRBV7-9|14|TRBD1
CASRPTGEAYGYTF
TGTGCCAGCCGCCCAACAGGGGAGGCCTATGGCTACACCTTC
>TRBJ1-2|.|TRBV10-2|14|TRBD1
CASGSQGINYGYTF
TGCGCCAGCGGATCACAGGGGATTAACTATGGCTACACCTTC
>TRBJ2-1|.|TRBV7-8|16|TRBD2
CASSSRERGGGNEQFF
TGTGCCAGCAGCTCCCGGGAGCGGGGGGGAGGGAATGAGCAGTTCTTC
>TRBJ1-6|.|TRBV5-6|14|.
CASSLDRVNSPLHF
TGTGCCAGCAGCTTGGACAGGGTTAATTCACCCCTCCACTTT
>TRBJ1-4|.|TRBV9|15|TRBD1
CASSVGTGGVEKLFF
TGTGCCAGCAGCGTAGGAACAGGGGGCGTTGAAAAACTGTTTTTT
>TRBJ1-1|.|TRBV6-2/TRBV6-3|13|.
CASSYLANTEAFF
TGTGCCAGCAGTTACTTGGCGAACACTGAAGCTTTCTTT
>TRBJ1-1|.|TRBV11-2|14|.
CASSLGSMNTEAFF
TGTGCCAGCAGCTTAGGCAGTATGAACACTGAAGCTTTCTTT
>TRBJ1-2|.|TRBV7-2|13|.
CASSLGRNYGYTF
TGTGCCAGCAGCTTGGGCAGGAACTATGGCTACACCTTC
>TRBJ2-1|.|TRBV7-6|16|TRBD2
CASSSPTSGVLNEQFF
TGTGCCAGCAGCTCGCCGACTAGCGGGGTATTAAATGAGCAGTTCTTC
>TRBJ2-4|.|TRBV7-9|15|.
CASSLPRDNKNIQYF
TGTGCCAGCAGCCTCCCCCGGGACAACAAAAACATTCAGTACTTC
>TRBJ1-5|.|TRBV30|13|.
CAWSVTGYQPQHF
TGTGCCTGGAGTGTAACAGGGTATCAGCCCCAGCATTTT
>TRBJ2-3|.|TRBV30|13|TRBD1
CAWGDRAVDTQYF
TGTGCCTGGGGGGACAGGGCGGTAGATACGCAGTATTTT
>TRBJ1-6|.|TRBV25-1|13|.
CASSGFNNPPLHF
TGTGCCAGCAGTGGATTCAACAATCCACCCCTCCACTTT
>TRBJ1-1|.|TRBV12-5|17|.
CASSGPRTRGMNTEAFF
TGTGCTAGTTCGGGCCCCCGGACGCGGGGAATGAACACTGAAGCTTTCTTT
>TRBJ1-3|.|TRBV11-2|16|.
CASSLNLDSSGNTIYF
TGTGCCAGCAGCTTAAATTTGGACAGCTCTGGAAACACCATATATTTT
>TRBJ1-5|.|TRBV2|15|TRBD1
CASSAVQGGNQPQHF
TGTGCCAGCAGTGCCGTGCAGGGGGGTAATCAGCCCCAGCATTTT
>TRBJ2-1|.|TRBV18|15|TRBD2
CASSLLTSGYNEQFF
TGTGCCAGCTCACTACTGACTAGCGGTTACAATGAGCAGTTCTTC
>TRBJ2-5|.|TRBV9|17|TRBD2
CASSDGTSGGAFETQYF
TGTGCCAGCAGCGACGGGACTAGCGGGGGGGCATTTGAGACCCAGTACTTC
>TRBJ2-3|few|TRBV7-9|12|TRBD2
CASASGADTQYF
TGTGCCAGCGCCAGCGGGGCAGATACGCAGTATTTT
>TRBJ1-1|.|TRBV6-5|15|.
CASSYSLGMNTEAFF
TGTGCCAGCAGTTACTCTCTCGGGATGAACACTGAAGCTTTCTTT
>TRBJ2-7|.|TRBV5-1|15|TRBD2
CASSPRFSGMYEQYF
TGCGCCAGCAGCCCTCGGTTTAGCGGGATGTACGAGCAGTACTTC
>TRBJ2-5|.|TRBV30|14|.
CAWSARTVQETQYF
TGTGCCTGGAGTGCTCGGACAGTACAAGAGACCCAGTACTTC
>TRBJ1-1|.|TRBV5-1|14|.
CASSLSGMNTEAFF
TGCGCCAGCAGCCTGTCGGGAATGAACACTGAAGCTTTCTTT
>TRBJ2-7|.|TRBV11-2|12|.
CASSYISYEQYF
TGTGCCAGCAGCTACATCAGCTACGAGCAGTACTTC
>TRBJ2-7|.|TRBV23-1|12|TRBD1
CASEQGGYEQYF
TGCGCCAGCGAACAGGGGGGCTACGAGCAGTACTTC
>TRBJ1-5|.|TRBV6-6|13|.
CASSGRVYQPQHF
TGTGCCAGCAGCGGCAGGGTCTATCAGCCCCAGCATTTT
>TRBJ2-1|.|TRBV9|16|.
CASSVGGERFYNEQFF
TGTGCCAGCAGCGTAGGGGGGGAACGGTTCTACAATGAGCAGTTCTTC
>TRBJ1-2|.|TRBV9|13|.
CASSVWAADSYTF
TGTGCCAGCAGCGTATGGGCAGCCGATAGCTACACCTTC
>TRBJ2-7|few|TRBV7-2|14|.
CASSLGATNYEQYF
TGTGCCAGCAGCTTAGGGGCTACCAACTACGAGCAGTACTTC
>TRBJ2-1|once|TRBV27|17|TRBD2
CASSLFPTSGPFNEQFF
TGTGCCAGCAGTTTATTCCCCACTAGCGGGCCCTTCAATGAGCAGTTCTTC
>TRBJ1-2|.|TRBV15|13|.
CATSRHSTYGYTF
TGTGCCACCAGCAGGCATTCTACTTATGGCTACACCTTC
>TRBJ1-6|.|TRBV19|14|.
CASSITAYNSPLHF
TGTGCCAGTAGTATAACTGCCTATAATTCACCCCTCCACTTT
>TRBJ2-7|few|TRBV19|15|TRBD2
CASSTGTSGRVEQYF
TGTGCCAGTAGTACTGGGACTAGCGGGAGGGTCGAGCAGTACTTC
>TRBJ2-5|.|TRBV19|16|TRBD2
CASSIGASGSRETQYF
TGTGCCAGTAGTATCGGGGCTAGCGGGAGTAGAGAGACCCAGTACTTC
>TRBJ1-2|.|TRBV4-3|14|.
CASSQDLRYYGYTF
TGCGCCAGCAGCCAAGATCTGCGCTACTATGGCTACACCTTC